The present TCR beta chain was sequenced within a study of PD-1 blockade in classical Hodgkin lymphoma. Each patient experienced a relapse that followed autologous stem cell transplantation, and brentuximab vedotin exposure varied. The study purified CD4+ T cells from thawed PBMCs using magnetic negative selection. Only in-frame clones appear in the TCRdb table, and some are missing; sequencing was by immunoSEQ multiplex PCR. Of about 35,000 clones in the sample, 80% to 95% were seen once. There are 14 residues in the CDR3. Germline values: CDR1 LNHDA, CDR2 SQIVND (reference sequence). The V gene lost 1 base and the J gene lost 4 bases, with 8 bases spanning the gap.

This sequence joins TRBV19 and TRBJ1-5; D not resolved. The sequence was collected from a human donor with classical Hodgkin lymphoma. This specimen consisted of CD4+ T cells from blood, obtained at baseline. The CDR3 is CASSIALGNQPQHF. CDR3 DNA sequence: TGTGCCAGTAGTATAGCGTTGGGGAATCAGCCCCAGCATTTT.